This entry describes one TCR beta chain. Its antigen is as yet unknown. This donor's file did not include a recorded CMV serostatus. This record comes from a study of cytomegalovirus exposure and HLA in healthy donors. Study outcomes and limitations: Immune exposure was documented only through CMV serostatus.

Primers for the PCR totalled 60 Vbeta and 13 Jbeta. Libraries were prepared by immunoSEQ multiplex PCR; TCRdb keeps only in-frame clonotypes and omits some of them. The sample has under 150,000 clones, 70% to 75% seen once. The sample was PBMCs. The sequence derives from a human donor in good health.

CDR3 DNA sequence: TGTGCCAGCAGTTTATCAGCACCGAGCTCCTACAATGAGCAGTTCTTC. Amino acid sequence: CASSLSAPSSYNEQFF. The rearrangement uses TRBV27 and TRBJ2-1; no clear D. This CDR3 is 16 amino acids long. CDR1 is MNHEY, CDR2 SMNVEV, per germline (reference sequence). V shed 0 bases and J shed 0 bases, with 9 bases lying between them.